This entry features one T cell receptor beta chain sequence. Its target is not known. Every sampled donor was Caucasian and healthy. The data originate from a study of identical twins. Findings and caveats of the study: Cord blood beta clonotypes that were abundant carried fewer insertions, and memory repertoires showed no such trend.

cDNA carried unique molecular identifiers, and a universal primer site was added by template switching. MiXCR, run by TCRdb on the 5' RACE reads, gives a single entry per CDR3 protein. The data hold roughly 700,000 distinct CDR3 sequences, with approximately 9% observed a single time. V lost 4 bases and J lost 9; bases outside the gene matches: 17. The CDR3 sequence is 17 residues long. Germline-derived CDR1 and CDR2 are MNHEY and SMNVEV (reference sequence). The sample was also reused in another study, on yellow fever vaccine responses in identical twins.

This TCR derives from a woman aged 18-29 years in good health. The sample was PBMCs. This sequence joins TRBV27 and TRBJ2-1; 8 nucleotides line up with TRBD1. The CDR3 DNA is TGTGCCAGCAGTTACGGACAGGGCCGGCCTCCCCACGGTGAGCAGTTCTTC. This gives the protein CASSYGQGRPPHGEQFF.